This TCR beta chain was documented in a study of blood T cell repertoires in COVID-19. Study-level information: Sources were T cells, B-cell-depleted T cells, or PBMCs; the material itself was cDNA or gDNA.

The CDR3 has 15 amino acids. V lost 8 bases and J lost 7, with 20 bases in between. Germline V gives CDR1 LNHDA, CDR2 SQIVND (reference sequence). The protocol was immunoSEQ multiplex PCR, while the TCRdb copy is restricted to in-frame clones and leaves out a portion. The sample contains tens of thousands of clones, approximately 80% of which appear only once. The receptor was isolated from a man aged 50 or older with COVID-19, enrolled during active disease. The sample taken for sequencing was peripheral blood. The rearrangement links TRBV19 to TRBJ1-4; a possible D gene is TRBD1 (6 bases). The CDR3 region is CASSSEGGAGEKLFF. CDR3 sequence (DNA): TGTGCCAGTTCTTCTGAGGGGGGGGCAGGTGAAAAACTGTTTTTT.